This T cell receptor (beta chain) was observed in a study of response to subunit inactivated influenza vaccine (dated by TCRdb to 2016 to 2018). In the study overall: Deep quantitative profiling of the T cell receptor repertoire was used in the study to follow responses to a trivalent subunit inactivated influenza vaccine. Beyond this particular receptor, the publication reports: The authors proposed that each seasonal influenza vaccination may bring in only a limited number of new T cells.

Library preparation employed RT-PCR. The instrument was an Illumina HiSeq 2500. TCRdb itself trimmed the public reads at Q25 with fastp, ran MiXCR and retained productive beta chains. Each CDR3 protein appears once, grouped with its most common genes and DNA. For this sample the table gives about 520,000 distinct CDR3 sequences, of which 25% were detected only once. In total, the top ten clones hold 1.5% to 2% of the sample. Notes on this clonotype: Its binding antigen is unknown. Qualities for individual bases were not recorded, and no much larger clone is one base off.

Trimming removed 0 bases from V and 8 bases from J; the gene matches leave 10 bases unexplained. The germline V gene (reference sequence) sets CDR1 to DFQATT and CDR2 to SNEGSKA. The CDR3 numbers 15 residues from cysteine through phenylalanine. Only the CDR3 DNA is retained, 45 bases long and in frame from the first base. The rearranged segments are TRBV20-1 and TRBJ2-3, with 8 middle bases fitting TRBD2. The sequence was collected from a man between 45 and 60 years old who received an inactivated influenza vaccine. Donor details come from another sample of the same person, matched by shared clones. The input for sequencing was CD4+ T cells sorted from PBMCs, taken roughly 5 days after vaccination. The CDR3 sequence is CSAREGKRERATQYF. The DNA is TGCAGTGCTAGAGAGGGGAAGCGGGAGCGGGCTACGCAGTATTTT.